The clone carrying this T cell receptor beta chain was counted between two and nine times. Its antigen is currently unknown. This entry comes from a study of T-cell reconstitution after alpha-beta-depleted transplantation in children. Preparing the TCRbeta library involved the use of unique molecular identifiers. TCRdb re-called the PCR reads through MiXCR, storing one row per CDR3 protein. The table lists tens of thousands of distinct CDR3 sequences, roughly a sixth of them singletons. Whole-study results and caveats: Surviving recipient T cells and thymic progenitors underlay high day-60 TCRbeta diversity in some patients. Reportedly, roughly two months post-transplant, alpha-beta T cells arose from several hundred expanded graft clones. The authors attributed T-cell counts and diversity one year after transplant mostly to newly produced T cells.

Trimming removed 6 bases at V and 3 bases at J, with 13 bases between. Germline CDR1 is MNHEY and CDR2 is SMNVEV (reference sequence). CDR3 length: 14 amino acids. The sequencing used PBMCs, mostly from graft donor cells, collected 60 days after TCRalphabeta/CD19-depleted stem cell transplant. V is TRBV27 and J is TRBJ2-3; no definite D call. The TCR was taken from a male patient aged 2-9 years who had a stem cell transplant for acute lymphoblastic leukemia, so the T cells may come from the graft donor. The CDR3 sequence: CASSQDRSTDTQYF. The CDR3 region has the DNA TGTGCCAGCAGCCAAGATAGGTCTACAGATACGCAGTATTTT.